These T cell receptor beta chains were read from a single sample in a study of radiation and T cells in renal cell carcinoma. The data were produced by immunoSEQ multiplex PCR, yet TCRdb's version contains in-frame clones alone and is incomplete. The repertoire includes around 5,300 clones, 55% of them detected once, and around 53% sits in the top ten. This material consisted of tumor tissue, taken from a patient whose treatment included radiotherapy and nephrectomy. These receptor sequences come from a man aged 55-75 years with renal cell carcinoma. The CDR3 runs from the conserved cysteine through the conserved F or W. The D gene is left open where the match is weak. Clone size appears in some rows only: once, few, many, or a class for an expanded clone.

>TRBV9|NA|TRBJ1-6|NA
TGTGCCAGTTCGAATAACCACTATTCACCCCTCCACTTT
CASSNNHYSPLHF
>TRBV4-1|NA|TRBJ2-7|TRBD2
TGTGCCAGCAGCCAAGGTGTAGCGGGAGAGAACGAGCAGTACTTC
CASSQGVAGENEQYF
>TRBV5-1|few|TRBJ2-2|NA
TGCGCCAGCAGACAGGGAATTACCGGGGAGCTGTTTTTT
CASRQGITGELFF
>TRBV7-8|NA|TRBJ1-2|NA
TGTGCCAGCAGCTTAAGTGGGTATGGCTACACCTTC
CASSLSGYGYTF
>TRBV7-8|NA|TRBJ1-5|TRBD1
TGTGCCAGCAGCTTAGAGGCAGGGGGCGTTGGCAATCAGCCCCAGCATTTT
CASSLEAGGVGNQPQHF
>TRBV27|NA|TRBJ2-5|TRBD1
TGTGCCAGCAGTTTTTGGGCAGGGGGCCAAGAGACCCAGTACTTC
CASSFWAGGQETQYF
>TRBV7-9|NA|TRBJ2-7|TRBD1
TGTGCCAGCAGCTTAAGAGGGACAGGGGATCGCGAGCAGTACTTC
CASSLRGTGDREQYF
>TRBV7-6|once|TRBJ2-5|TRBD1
TGTGCCAGCAGCGTGACCGGGACAGGGAAGACCCAGTACTTC
CASSVTGTGKTQYF
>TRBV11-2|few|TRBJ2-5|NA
TGTGCCAGCAGCACTAACGATAGAGAGGAGACCCAGTACTTC
CASSTNDREETQYF
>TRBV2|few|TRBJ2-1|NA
TGTGCCAGCAGTGACAACGGATACAATGAGCAGTTCTTC
CASSDNGYNEQFF
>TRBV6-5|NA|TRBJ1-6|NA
TGTGCCAGCAGTCGGACAAGGGAGAATTCACCCCTCCACTTT
CASSRTRENSPLHF
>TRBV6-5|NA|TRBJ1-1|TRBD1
TGTGCCAGCAGTCATATCCGGGACAGTAACACTGAAGCTTTCTTT
CASSHIRDSNTEAFF
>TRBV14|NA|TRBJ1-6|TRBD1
TGTGCCAGCAGCCAGGGACCGGGACAGGGACTATATTCACCCCTCCACTTT
CASSQGPGQGLYSPLHF
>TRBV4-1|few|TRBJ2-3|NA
TGTGCCAGCAGCCAAGTAAGCGGGAGCACAGATACGCAGTATTTT
CASSQVSGSTDTQYF
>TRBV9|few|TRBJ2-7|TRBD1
TGTGCCAGCAGCGTGGGACAGGGTAAGGCCTACGAGCAGTACTTC
CASSVGQGKAYEQYF
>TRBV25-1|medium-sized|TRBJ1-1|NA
TGTGCCAGCAGTGATTCCCGAGATCGGGACACTGAAGCTTTCTTT
CASSDSRDRDTEAFF
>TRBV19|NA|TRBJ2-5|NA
TGTGCCACGAGGGGCGGGGAGACCCAGTACTTC
CATRGGETQYF
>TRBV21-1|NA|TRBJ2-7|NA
TGTGCCAGCAGCAAAGCATATAGGAGGGAGGACTTAGCGGGAAGGGGATACGAGCAGTACTTC
CASSKAYRREDLAGRGYEQYF
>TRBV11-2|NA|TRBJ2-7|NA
TGTGCCAGCAGCTTAGACACTAGAGACGAGCAGTACTTC
CASSLDTRDEQYF
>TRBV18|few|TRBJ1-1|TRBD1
TGTGCCAGCTCACCCCTGGGACAGCCTTACACTGAAGCTTTCTTT
CASSPLGQPYTEAFF
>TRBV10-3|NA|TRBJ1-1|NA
TGTGCCATCGCCCCTACGGCAGCGAACACTGAAGCTTTCTTT
CAIAPTAANTEAFF
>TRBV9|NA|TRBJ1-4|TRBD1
TGTGCCAGCAGCGCCCAAGACAGGGGCGGTGAAAAACTGTTTTTT
CASSAQDRGGEKLFF
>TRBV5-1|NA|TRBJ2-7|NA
TGCGCCAGCAGCTTAGAGATCTCCTACGAGCAGTACTTC
CASSLEISYEQYF